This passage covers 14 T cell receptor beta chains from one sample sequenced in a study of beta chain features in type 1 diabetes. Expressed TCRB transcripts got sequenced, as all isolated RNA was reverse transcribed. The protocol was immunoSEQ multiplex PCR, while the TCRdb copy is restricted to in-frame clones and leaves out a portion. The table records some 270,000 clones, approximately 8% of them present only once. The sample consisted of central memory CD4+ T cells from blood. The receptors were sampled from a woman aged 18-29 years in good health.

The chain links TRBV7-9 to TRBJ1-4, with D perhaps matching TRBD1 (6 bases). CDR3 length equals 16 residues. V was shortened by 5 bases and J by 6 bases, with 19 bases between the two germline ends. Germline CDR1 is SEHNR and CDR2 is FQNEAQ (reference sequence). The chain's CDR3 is CASSPGRGGRYEKLFF. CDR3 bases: TGTGCCAGCAGCCCAGGCAGGGGCGGGCGGTATGAAAAACTGTTTTTT. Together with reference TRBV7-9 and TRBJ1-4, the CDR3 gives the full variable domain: DTGVSQNPRHKITKRGQNVTFRCDPISEHNRLYWYRQTLGQGPEFLTYFQNEAQLEKSRLLSDRFSAERPKGSFSTLEIQRTEQGDSAMYLCASSPGRGGRYEKLFFGSGTQLSVL.

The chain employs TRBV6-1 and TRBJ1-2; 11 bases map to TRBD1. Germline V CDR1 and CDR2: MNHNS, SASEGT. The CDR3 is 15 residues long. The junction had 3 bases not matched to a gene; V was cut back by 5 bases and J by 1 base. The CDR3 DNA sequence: TGTGCCAGCAGTCGGGGACAGGGGGATAACTATGGCTACACCTTC. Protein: CASSRGQGDNYGYTF.

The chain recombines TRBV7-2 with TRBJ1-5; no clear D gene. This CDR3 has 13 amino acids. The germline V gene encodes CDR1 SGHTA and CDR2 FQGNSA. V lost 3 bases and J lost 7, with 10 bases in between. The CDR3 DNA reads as TGTGCCAGCAGCTTGGTATTGGGGCAGCCCCAGCATTTT. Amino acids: CASSLVLGQPQHF. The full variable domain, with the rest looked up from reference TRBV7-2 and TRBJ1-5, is GAGVSQSPSNKVTEKGKDVELRCDPISGHTALYWYRQSLGQGLEFLIYFQGNSAPDKSGLPSDRFSAERTGGSVSTLTIQRTQQEDSAVYLCASSLVLGQPQHFGDGTRLSIL.

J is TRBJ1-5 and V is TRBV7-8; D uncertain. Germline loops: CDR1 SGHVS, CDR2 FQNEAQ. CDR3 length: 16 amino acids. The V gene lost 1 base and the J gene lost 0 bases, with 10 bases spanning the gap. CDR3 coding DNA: TGTGCCAGCAGCTTAGGAAAGATGTATAGCAATCAGCCCCAGCATTTT. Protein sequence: CASSLGKMYSNQPQHF.

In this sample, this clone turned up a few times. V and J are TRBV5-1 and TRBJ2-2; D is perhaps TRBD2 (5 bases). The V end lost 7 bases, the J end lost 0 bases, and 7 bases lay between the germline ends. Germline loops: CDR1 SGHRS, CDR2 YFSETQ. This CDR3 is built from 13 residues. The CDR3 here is CASFGTNTGELFF. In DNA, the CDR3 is TGCGCCAGCTTCGGGACGAACACCGGGGAGCTGTTTTTT.

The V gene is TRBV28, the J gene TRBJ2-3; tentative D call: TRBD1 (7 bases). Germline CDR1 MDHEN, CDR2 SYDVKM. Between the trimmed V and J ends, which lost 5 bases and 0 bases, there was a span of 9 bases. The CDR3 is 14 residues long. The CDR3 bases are TGTGCCAGCAGTCCAGGGGGGAGCACAGATACGCAGTATTTT. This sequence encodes CASSPGGSTDTQYF.

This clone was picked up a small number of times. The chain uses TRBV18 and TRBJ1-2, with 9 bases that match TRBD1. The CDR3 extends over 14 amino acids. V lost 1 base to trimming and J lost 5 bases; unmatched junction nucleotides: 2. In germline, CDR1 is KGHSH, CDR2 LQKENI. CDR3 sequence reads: CASSPQTGGYGYTF. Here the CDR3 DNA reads TGTGCCAGCTCACCACAGACAGGGGGGTATGGCTACACCTTC.

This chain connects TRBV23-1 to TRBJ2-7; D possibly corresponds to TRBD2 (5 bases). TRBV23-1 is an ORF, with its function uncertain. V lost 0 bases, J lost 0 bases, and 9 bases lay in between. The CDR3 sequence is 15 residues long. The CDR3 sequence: CASSQSGTSSYEQYV. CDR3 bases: TGCGCCAGCAGTCAATCTGGAACTAGCTCCTACGAGCAGTACGTC.

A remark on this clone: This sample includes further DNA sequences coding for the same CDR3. As DNA, the CDR3 is TGTGCCAGCAGCCCCGACGGAAACACAGATACGCAGTATTTT. Translation gives CASSPDGNTDTQYF. This chain links TRBV7-9 with TRBJ2-3, with unresolved D. Germline V gene data show CDR1 as SEHNR and CDR2 as FQNEAQ (reference sequence). Trimming pared 5 bases from V and 2 bases from J, leaving 11 bases between. The CDR3 is made up of 14 amino acids.

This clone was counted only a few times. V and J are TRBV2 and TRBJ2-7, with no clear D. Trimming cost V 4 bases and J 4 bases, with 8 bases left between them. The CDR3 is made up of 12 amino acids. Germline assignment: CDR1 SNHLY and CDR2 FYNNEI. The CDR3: CASSGTGYEQYF. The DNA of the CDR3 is TGTGCCAGCAGTGGTACGGGTTACGAGCAGTACTTC.

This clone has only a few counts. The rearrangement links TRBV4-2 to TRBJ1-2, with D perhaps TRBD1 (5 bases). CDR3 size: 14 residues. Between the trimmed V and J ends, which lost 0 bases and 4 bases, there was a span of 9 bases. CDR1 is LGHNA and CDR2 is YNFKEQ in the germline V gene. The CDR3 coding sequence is TGTGCCAGCAGCCAAGACGGGGGAGGCTATGGCTACACCTTC. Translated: CASSQDGGGYGYTF.

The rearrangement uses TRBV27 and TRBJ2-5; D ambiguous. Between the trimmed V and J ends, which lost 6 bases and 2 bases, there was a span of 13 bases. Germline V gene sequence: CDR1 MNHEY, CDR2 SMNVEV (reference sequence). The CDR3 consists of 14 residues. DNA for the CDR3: TGTGCCAGCAGAAAGGCAGGTCAGCAAGAGACCCAGTACTTC. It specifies CASRKAGQQETQYF.

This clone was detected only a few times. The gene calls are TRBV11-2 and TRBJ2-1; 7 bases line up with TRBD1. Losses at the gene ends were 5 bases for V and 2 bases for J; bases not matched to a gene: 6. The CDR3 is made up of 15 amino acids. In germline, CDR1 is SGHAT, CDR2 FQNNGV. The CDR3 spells CASSPQTGPYNEQFF. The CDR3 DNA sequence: TGTGCCAGCAGCCCCCAGACAGGGCCCTACAATGAGCAGTTCTTC.

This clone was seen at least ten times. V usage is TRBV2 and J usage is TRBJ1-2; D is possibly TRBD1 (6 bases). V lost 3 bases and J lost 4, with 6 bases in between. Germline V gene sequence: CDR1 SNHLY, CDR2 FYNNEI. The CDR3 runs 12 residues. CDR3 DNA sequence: TGTGCCAGCAGTGACAGGGGCTATGGCTACACCTTC. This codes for CASSDRGYGYTF.